The rows below give T cell receptor beta chains drawn from one sample of a study of blood T cell repertoires in COVID-19. Sequenced by immunoSEQ multiplex PCR; TCRdb stores in-frame clones only, minus some. Of 200,000 to 250,000 clones in the sample, about 85% are singletons; the top ten hold 2.9%. The material sequenced was peripheral blood. The source of these receptors is a man aged 45-65 years who had recovered from COVID-19. The CDR3 runs from the conserved cysteine through the conserved F or W. A D gene is named only where the DNA matches it firmly. The size entry is marked missing in some rows and otherwise reads once, few, many or a size class.

D	V	size	length	J	CDR3	DNA
TRBD1	TRBV28	-	14	TRBJ1-5	CASNRQGGAQPQHF	TGTGCCAGCAATCGACAGGGGGGTGCTCAGCCCCAGCATTTT
-	TRBV7-4	-	17	TRBJ2-3	CASSLCHGLASTDTQYF	TGTGCCAGCAGCTTATGCCACGGCCTAGCGAGCACAGATACGCAGTATTTT
TRBD2	TRBV10-1	-	15	TRBJ2-1	CASRDSSGEFNEQFF	TGCGCCAGCAGAGACTCTAGCGGGGAATTTAATGAGCAGTTCTTC
-	TRBV18	-	13	TRBJ2-7	CASSPLGNYEQYF	TGTGCCAGCTCACCACTCGGGAATTACGAGCAGTACTTC
-	TRBV9	-	15	TRBJ1-6	CASSVVWGRNSPLHF	TGTGCCAGCAGCGTAGTTTGGGGGCGTAATTCACCCCTCCACTTT
-	TRBV7-9	-	16	TRBJ1-5	CASSLGRGGRNQPQHF	TGTGCCAGCAGCTTAGGACGGGGGGGACGCAATCAGCCCCAGCATTTT
TRBD1	TRBV5-1	once	18	TRBJ1-3	CASSLLGDSTPSGNTIYF	TGCGCCAGCAGCTTGTTAGGGGACAGTACTCCCTCTGGAAACACCATATATTTT
-	TRBV2	-	14	TRBJ2-3	CASSPHRTTDTQYF	TGTGCCAGCAGTCCACACAGAACAACAGATACGCAGTATTTT
TRBD2	TRBV15	-	16	TRBJ2-2	CATSRLAGRNTGELFF	TGTGCCACCAGCAGGTTAGCGGGACGGAACACCGGGGAGCTGTTTTTT
TRBD1	TRBV19	-	15	TRBJ1-6	CASSPRTGGNSPLHF	TGTGCCAGTAGTCCCCGGACAGGGGGCAATTCACCCCTCCACTTT
TRBD2	TRBV7-9	-	16	TRBJ2-7	CASSGIGLAGGYEQYF	TGTGCCAGCAGCGGAATCGGACTAGCGGGCGGGTACGAGCAGTACTTC
TRBD2	TRBV3-1/TRBV3-2	-	17	TRBJ2-2	CASSQNLAESNTGELFF	TGTGCCAGCAGCCAAAACCTAGCGGAGTCGAACACCGGGGAGCTGTTTTTT
TRBD1	TRBV18	-	14	TRBJ1-6	CASSRDSGGSPLHF	TGTGCCAGCTCACGGGACAGCGGGGGCTCACCCCTCCACTTT
TRBD1	TRBV10-1	-	13	TRBJ1-6	CASSSGTGSPLHF	TGCGCCAGCAGTTCCGGGACAGGTTCACCCCTCCACTTT
-	TRBV7-9	-	15	TRBJ2-5	CASTNRGGGVETQYF	TGTGCCAGCACCAATAGGGGCGGCGGGGTAGAGACCCAGTACTTC
-	TRBV6-1	-	17	TRBJ2-4	CASSEVRGLSAKNIQYF	TGTGCCAGCAGTGAAGTACGGGGGTTGAGTGCCAAAAACATTCAGTACTTC
-	TRBV2	-	15	TRBJ1-4	CASSEGQGQNEKLFF	TGTGCCAGCAGTGAAGGGCAGGGACAAAATGAAAAACTGTTTTTT
-	TRBV27	-	16	TRBJ1-1	CASSPLGGTLNTEAFF	TGTGCCAGCAGTCCGCTGGGGGGTACACTGAACACTGAAGCTTTCTTT
TRBD2	TRBV3-1/TRBV3-2	-	15	TRBJ2-1	CASSQGTSGRDEQFF	TGTGCCAGCAGCCAAGGGACTAGCGGGAGGGATGAGCAGTTCTTC
TRBD2	TRBV5-1	-	15	TRBJ2-2	CASSLEGLATGELFF	TGCGCCAGCAGCTTGGAGGGACTAGCGACCGGGGAGCTGTTTTTT
-	TRBV19	-	14	TRBJ2-7	CASSPSAGSAEQYF	TGTGCCAGTAGTCCGTCGGCAGGGTCGGCCGAGCAGTACTTC
-	TRBV10-2	-	13	TRBJ1-5	CASSESLVRPQHF	TGCGCCAGCAGTGAGTCTTTAGTTCGGCCCCAGCATTTT
TRBD2	TRBV28	-	17	TRBJ2-3	CASSSGVLAGGADTQYF	TGTGCCAGCAGTTCCGGGGTTTTAGCGGGAGGTGCAGATACGCAGTATTTT
TRBD2	TRBV9	-	16	TRBJ2-1	CASSVAGTTHGREQFF	TGTGCCAGCAGCGTAGCCGGGACTACACACGGCAGGGAGCAGTTCTTC
-	TRBV7-9	few	15	TRBJ2-3	CASSLGTAKGDTQYF	TGTGCCAGCAGCTTAGGAACAGCGAAGGGGGATACGCAGTATTTT
-	TRBV29-1	-	12	TRBJ2-7	CSVRYTSYEQYF	TGCAGCGTTCGATACACCTCCTACGAGCAGTACTTC
-	TRBV30	-	14	TRBJ2-1	CAWSKWGSDNEQFF	TGTGCCTGGAGTAAATGGGGCTCCGACAATGAGCAGTTCTTC